The subject of this entry is one T cell receptor (beta chain). Only in-frame clones appear in the TCRdb table, and some are missing; sequencing was by immunoSEQ multiplex PCR. The profile shows about 210,000 clones, around 80% of them singletons. This specimen belongs to a study of blood T cell repertoires in COVID-19. Study as a whole: T cells, B-cell-depleted T cells, or PBMCs provided the cDNA or gDNA that served as material.

CDR1 SNHLY and CDR2 FYNNEI come from the germline V gene. Deletions cut 6 bases from V and 4 bases from J, with 18 bases between. The CDR3 is 16 residues long. Sequenced sample: PBMCs or T cells enriched from blood (not recorded which). This clonotype was obtained from a young man with acute COVID-19. This chain connects TRBV2 to TRBJ2-2; D perhaps matches TRBD1 (5 bases). The chain's CDR3 is CASRKSGTGSTGELFF. CDR3 nucleotides: TGTGCCAGCAGGAAATCAGGAACAGGCAGCACCGGGGAGCTGTTTTTT.